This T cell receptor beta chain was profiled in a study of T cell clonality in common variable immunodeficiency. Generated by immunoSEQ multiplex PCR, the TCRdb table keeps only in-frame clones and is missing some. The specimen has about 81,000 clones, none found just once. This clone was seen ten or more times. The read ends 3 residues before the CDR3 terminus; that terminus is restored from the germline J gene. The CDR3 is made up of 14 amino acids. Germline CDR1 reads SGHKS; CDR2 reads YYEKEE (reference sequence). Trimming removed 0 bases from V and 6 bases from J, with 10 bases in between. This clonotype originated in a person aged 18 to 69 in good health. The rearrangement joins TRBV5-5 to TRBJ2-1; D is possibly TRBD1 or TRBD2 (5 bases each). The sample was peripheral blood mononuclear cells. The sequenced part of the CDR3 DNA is TGTGCCAGCAGCTTGGCAGGGAGCCTCAATGAG. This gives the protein CASSLAGSLNE. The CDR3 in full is CASSLAGSLNEQFF.